This T cell receptor beta chain was identified in a study of blood T cell repertoires in COVID-19. Study details: Samples of COVID-19 (acute and convalescent) were obtained from the United States, Italy and Spain. PBMCs, B-cell-depleted T cells, or T cells provided the cDNA or gDNA that made up the material.

CDR3 length: 14 amino acids. Germline CDR1 reads SEHNR; CDR2 reads FQNEAQ (reference sequence). V lost 2 bases, J lost 5 bases, and 5 bases stayed unmatched. Clones were read by immunoSEQ multiplex PCR, and TCRdb kept only the in-frame ones, dropping some. In the table there are some 200,000 clones, roughly 85% of which are singletons. Sequencing was performed on peripheral blood. This chain joins TRBV7-9 and TRBJ2-7; 8 positions agree with TRBD1. The TCR was taken from a man between 45 and 60 years old who had recovered from COVID-19. Here the CDR3 DNA reads TGTGCCAGCAGCTTACCCAGGGGGCAGGACGAGCAGTACTTC. This encodes CASSLPRGQDEQYF.